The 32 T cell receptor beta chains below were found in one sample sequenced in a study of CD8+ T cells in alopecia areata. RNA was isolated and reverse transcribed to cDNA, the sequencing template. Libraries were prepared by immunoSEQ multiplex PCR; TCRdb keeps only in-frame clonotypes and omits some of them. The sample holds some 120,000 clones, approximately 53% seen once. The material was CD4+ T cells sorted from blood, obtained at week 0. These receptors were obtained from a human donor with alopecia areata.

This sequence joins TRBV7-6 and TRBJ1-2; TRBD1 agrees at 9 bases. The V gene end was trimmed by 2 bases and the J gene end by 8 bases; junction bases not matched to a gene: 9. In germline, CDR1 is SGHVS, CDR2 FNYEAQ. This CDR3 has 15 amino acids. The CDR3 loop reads CASSLQQGAPAGYTF. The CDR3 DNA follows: TGTGCCAGCAGCTTACAACAGGGGGCGCCGGCCGGCTACACCTTC.

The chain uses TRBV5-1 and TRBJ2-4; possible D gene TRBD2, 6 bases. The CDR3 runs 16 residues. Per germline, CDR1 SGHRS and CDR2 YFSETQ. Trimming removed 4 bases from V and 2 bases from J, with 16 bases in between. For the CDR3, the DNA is TGCGCCAGCAGCCCGGGACTGGAGAGATCCAAAAACATTCAGTACTTC. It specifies CASSPGLERSKNIQYF. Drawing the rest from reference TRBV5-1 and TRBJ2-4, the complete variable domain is KAGVTQTPRYLIKTRGQQVTLSCSPISGHRSVSWYQQTPGQGLQFLFEYFSETQRNKGNFPGRFSGRQFSNSRSEMNVSTLELGDSALYLCASSPGLERSKNIQYFGAGTRLSVL.

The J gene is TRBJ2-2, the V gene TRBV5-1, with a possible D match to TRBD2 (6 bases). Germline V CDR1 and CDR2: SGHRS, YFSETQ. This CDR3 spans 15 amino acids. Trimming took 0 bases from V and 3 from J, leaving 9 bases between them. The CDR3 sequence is CASSLDGSDTGELFF. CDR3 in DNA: TGCGCCAGCAGCTTGGACGGGAGTGACACCGGGGAGCTGTTTTTT.

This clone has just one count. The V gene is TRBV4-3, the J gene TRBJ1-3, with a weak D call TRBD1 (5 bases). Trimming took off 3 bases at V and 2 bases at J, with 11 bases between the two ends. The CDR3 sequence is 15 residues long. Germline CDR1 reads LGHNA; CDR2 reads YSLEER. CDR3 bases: TGCGCCAGCAGCCAGGGGAGGGGCCCTGGAAACACCATATATTTT. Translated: CASSQGRGPGNTIYF.

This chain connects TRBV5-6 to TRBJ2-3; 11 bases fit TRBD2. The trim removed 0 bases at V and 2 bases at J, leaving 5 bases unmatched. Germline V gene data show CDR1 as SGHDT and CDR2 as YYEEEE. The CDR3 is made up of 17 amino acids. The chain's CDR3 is CASSLGLAGGNTDTQYF. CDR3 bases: TGTGCCAGCAGCTTGGGCCTAGCGGGAGGAAACACAGATACGCAGTATTTT.

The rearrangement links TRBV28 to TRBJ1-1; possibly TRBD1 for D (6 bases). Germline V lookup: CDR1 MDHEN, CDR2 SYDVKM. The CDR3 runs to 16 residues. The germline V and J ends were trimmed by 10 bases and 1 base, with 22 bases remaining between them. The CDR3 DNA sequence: TGTGCCACTGCTAAATCGGGACACCGGAAGAACACTGAAGCTTTCTTT. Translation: CATAKSGHRKNTEAFF.

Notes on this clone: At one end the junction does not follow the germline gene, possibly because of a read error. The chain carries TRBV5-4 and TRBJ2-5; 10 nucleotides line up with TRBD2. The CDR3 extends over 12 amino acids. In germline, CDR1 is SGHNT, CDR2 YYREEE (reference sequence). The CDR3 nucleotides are TGCGGGCCTCCAGCGGGGGGGGAGACCCAGTACTTC. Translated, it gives CGPPAGGETQYF. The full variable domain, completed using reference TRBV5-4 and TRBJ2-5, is ETGVTQSPTHLIKTRGQQVTLRCSSQSGHNTVSWYQQALGQGPQFIFQYYREEENGRGNFPPRFSGLQFPNYSSELNVNALELDDSALYLCGPPAGGETQYFGPGTRLLVL.

The CDR3 DNA reads as TGCGCCAGCAGCCAACCCGCGCTTGGGGCGACGCAGTTCTTC. Protein product: CASSQPALGATQFF. The J gene is TRBJ2-1, the V gene TRBV4-1, with a possible D match to TRBD1 (5 bases). Germline V gives CDR1 MGHRA, CDR2 YSYEKL. The V end was cut by 2 bases, the J end by 12 bases, with 17 bases between. The CDR3 totals 14 residues.

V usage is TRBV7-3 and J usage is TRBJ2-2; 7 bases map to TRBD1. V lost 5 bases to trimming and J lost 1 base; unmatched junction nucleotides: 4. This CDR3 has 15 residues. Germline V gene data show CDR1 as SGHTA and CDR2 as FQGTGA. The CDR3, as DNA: TGTGCCAGCAGCATCAGGACAGGGAACACCGGGGAGCTGTTTTTT. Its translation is CASSIRTGNTGELFF.

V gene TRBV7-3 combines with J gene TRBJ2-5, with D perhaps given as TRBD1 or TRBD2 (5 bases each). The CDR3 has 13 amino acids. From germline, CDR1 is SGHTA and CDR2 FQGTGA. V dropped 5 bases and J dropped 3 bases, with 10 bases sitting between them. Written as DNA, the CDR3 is TGTGCCAGCAGCCTTGGGGGTGAAGAGACCCAGTACTTC. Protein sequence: CASSLGGEETQYF. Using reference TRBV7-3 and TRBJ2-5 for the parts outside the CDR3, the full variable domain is GAGVSQTPSNKVTEKGKYVELRCDPISGHTALYWYRQSLGQGPEFLIYFQGTGAADDSGLPNDRFFAVRPEGSVSTLKIQRTERGDSAVYLCASSLGGEETQYFGPGTRLLVL.

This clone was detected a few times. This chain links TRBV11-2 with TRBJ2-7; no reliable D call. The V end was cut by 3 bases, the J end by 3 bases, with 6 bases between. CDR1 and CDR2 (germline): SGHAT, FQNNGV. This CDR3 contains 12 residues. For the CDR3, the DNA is TGTGCCAGCAGCTTTGGCGGCTACGAGCAGTACTTC. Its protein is CASSFGGYEQYF.

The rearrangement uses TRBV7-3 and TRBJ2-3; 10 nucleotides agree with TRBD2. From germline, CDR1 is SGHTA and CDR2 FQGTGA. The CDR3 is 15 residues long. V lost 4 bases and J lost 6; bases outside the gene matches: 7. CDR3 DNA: TGTGCCAGCAGCTCAGGACTAGCGGATAGGGATACGCAGTATTTT. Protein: CASSSGLADRDTQYF.

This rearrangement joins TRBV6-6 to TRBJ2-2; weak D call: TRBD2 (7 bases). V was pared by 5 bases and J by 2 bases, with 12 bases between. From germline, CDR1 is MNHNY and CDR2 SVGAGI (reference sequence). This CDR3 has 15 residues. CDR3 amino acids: CASSRSGGNTGELFF. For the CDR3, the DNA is TGTGCCAGCAGTAGGTCGGGGGGCAACACCGGGGAGCTGTTTTTT.

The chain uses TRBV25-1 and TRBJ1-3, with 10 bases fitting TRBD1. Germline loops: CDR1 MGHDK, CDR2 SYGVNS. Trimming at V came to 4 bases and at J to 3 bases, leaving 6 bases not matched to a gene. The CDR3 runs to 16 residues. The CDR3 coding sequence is TGTGCCAGCAGTGTCTGGACAGGGGGGCGTGGAAACACCATATATTTT. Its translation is CASSVWTGGRGNTIYF.

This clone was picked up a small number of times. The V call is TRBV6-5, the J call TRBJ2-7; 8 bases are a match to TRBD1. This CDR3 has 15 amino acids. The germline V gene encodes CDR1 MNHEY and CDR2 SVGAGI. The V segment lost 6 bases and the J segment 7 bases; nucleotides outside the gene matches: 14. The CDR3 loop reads CASSSLGQGAGEQYF. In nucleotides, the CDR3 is TGTGCCAGCAGCTCGCTCGGACAGGGAGCAGGGGAGCAGTACTTC.

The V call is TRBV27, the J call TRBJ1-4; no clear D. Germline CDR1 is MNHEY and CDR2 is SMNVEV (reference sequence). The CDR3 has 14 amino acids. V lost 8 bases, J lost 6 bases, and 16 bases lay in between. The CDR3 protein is CASGIQQPHEKLFF. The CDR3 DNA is TGTGCCAGCGGTATACAGCAACCGCATGAAAAACTGTTTTTT.

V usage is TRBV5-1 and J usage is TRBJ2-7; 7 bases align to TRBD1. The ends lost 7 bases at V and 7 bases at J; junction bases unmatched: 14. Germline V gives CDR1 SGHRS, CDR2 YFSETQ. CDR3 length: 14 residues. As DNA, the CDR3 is TGCGCCAGCGGATGGACAGGTGAATATGTGGAGCAGTACTTC. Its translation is CASGWTGEYVEQYF.

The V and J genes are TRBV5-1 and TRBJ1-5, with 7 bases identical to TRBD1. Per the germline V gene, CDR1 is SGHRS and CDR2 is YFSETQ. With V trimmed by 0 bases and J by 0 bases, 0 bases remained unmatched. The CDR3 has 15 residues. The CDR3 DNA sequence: TGCGCCAGCAGCTTGGAGGGGGCTAGCAATCAGCCCCAGCATTTT. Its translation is CASSLEGASNQPQHF.

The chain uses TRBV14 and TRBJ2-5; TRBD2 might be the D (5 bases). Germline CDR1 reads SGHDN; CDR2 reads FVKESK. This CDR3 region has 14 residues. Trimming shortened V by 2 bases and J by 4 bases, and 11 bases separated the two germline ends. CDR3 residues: CASSQLTGIETQYF. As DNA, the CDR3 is TGTGCCAGCAGCCAATTGACGGGGATAGAGACCCAGTACTTC.

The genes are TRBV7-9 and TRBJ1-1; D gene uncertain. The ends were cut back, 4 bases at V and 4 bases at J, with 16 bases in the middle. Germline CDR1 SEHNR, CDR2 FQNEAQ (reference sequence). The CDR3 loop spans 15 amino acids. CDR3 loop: CASSSLGQKGTEAFF. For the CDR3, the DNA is TGTGCCAGCAGCTCCCTCGGGCAGAAAGGCACTGAAGCTTTCTTT.

CDR3 nucleotide sequence: TGTGCCAGCACCCCGGGGCGGGTCATGGGGGAGAGCCTGGGTGAGCAGTTCTTC. This encodes CASTPGRVMGESLGEQFF. The V and J genes are TRBV13 and TRBJ2-1; D assignment may be TRBD1 or TRBD2 (5 bases each). Germline CDR1 reads PRHDT; CDR2 reads FYEKMQ (reference sequence). The V and J ends lost 7 bases and 9 bases respectively, with 31 bases between them. The CDR3 is 18 residues long.

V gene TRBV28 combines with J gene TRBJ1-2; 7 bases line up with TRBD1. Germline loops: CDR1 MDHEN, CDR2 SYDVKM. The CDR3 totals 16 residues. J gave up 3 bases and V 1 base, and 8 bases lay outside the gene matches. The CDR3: CASSLLTGTLDYGYTF. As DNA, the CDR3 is TGTGCCAGCAGTTTATTGACAGGGACCCTCGACTATGGCTACACCTTC.

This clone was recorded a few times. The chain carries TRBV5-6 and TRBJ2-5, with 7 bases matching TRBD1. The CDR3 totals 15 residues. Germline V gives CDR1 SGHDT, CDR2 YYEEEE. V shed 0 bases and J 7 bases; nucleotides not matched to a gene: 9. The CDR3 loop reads CASSLDGTGVGTQYF. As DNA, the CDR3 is TGTGCCAGCAGCTTGGATGGAACAGGGGTGGGGACCCAGTACTTC.

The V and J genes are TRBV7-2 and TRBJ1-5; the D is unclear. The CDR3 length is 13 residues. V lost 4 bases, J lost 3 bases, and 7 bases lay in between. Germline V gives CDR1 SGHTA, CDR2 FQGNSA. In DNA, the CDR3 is TGTGCCAGCAGCTCGGAAGCCAATCAGCCCCAGCATTTT. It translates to CASSSEANQPQHF.

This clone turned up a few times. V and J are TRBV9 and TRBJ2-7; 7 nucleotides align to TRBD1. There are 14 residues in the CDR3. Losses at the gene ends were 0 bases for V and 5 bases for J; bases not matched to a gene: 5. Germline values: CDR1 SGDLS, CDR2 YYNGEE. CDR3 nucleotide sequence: TGTGCCAGCAGCGTAGGAGGGGGCGGGCACGAGCAGTACTTC. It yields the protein CASSVGGGGHEQYF.

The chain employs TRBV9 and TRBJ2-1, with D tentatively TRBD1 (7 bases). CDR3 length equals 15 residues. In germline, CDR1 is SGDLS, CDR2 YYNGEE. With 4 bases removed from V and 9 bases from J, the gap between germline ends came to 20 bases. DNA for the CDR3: TGTGCCAGCAGCACTCCAGGGGGAGGCCTTTCTGAGCAGTTCTTC. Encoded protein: CASSTPGGGLSEQFF.

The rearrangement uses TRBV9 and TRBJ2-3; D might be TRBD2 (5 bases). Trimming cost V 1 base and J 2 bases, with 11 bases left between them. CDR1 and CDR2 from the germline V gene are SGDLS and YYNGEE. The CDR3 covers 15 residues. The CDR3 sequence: CASSVFQRSTDTQYF. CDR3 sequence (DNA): TGTGCCAGCAGCGTATTTCAGCGGTCCACAGATACGCAGTATTTT.

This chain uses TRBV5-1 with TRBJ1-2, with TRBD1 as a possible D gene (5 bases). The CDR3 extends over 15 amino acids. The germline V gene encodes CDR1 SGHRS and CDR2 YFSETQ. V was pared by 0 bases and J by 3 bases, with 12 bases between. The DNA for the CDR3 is TGCGCCAGCAGCTTGGGTGGCGGGGACCACTATGGCTACACCTTC. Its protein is CASSLGGGDHYGYTF.

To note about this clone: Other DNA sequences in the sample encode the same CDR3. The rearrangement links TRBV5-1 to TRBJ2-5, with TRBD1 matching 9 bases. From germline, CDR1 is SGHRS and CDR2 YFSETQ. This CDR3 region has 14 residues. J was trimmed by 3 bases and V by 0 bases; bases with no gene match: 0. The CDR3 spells CASSLGTGEETQYF. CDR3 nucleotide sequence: TGCGCCAGCAGCTTGGGGACAGGGGAAGAGACCCAGTACTTC.

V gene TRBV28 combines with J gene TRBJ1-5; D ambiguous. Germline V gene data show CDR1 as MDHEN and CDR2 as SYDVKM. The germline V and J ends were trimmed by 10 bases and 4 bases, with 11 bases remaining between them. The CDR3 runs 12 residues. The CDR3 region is CATRTGNQPQHF. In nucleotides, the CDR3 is TGTGCCACTAGGACGGGGAATCAGCCCCAGCATTTT.

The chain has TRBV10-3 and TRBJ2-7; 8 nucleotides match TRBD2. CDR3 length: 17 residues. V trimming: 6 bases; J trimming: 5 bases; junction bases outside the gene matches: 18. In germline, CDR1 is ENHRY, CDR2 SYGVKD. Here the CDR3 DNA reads TGTGCCATCAGCCCGAACGACGGGAGCGGGAGTCCTCACGAGCAGTACTTC. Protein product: CAISPNDGSGSPHEQYF.

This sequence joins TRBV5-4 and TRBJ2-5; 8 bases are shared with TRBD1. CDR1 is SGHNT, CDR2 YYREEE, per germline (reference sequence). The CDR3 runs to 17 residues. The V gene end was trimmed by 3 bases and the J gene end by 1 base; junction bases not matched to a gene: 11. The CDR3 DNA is TGTGCCAGCAGCTCCAGCGGACAGGGCGGGCTCCAAGAGACCCAGTACTTC. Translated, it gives CASSSSGQGGLQETQYF. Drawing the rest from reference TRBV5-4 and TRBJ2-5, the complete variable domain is ETGVTQSPTHLIKTRGQQVTLRCSSQSGHNTVSWYQQALGQGPQFIFQYYREEENGRGNFPPRFSGLQFPNYSSELNVNALELDDSALYLCASSSSGQGGLQETQYFGPGTRLLVL.